These 2 T cell receptor beta chains were all obtained from the same sample, sequenced in a study of T-cell memory formation after mild COVID-19. Each CDR3 protein gets one entry after TCRdb re-called the 5' RACE reads with MiXCR. The sample contains more than 200,000 distinct CDR3 sequences, around 15% of which appear only once. Sequences were obtained from PBMCs or a T cell subset sorted from them (not recorded which). The receptors here all came from a man aged 18-30 years who had mild COVID-19 (a few samples of this study predate the infection). Cell type and time point are not known.

This chain connects TRBV7-2 to TRBJ2-5; TRBD1 might be the D (5 bases). The germline V and J ends were trimmed by 0 bases and 4 bases, with 9 bases remaining between them. Germline V CDR1 and CDR2: SGHTA, FQGNSA. The CDR3 runs to 14 residues. CDR3 loop: CASSLADSAETQYF. CDR3 DNA sequence: TGTGCCAGCAGCTTAGCCGACAGTGCAGAGACCCAGTACTTC.

This clonotype has just a few counts. The chain combines TRBV5-1 with TRBJ1-1; 10 nucleotides agree with TRBD1. V was clipped by 5 bases and J by 4 bases; unmatched bases: 14. CDR1 SGHRS and CDR2 YFSETQ come from the germline V gene. The CDR3 has 17 amino acids. The CDR3 DNA reads as TGCGCCAGCAGTCCCGGGACAGGGGCCTCCCTAACCACTGAAGCTTTCTTT. Its protein is CASSPGTGASLTTEAFF.